The next 2 T cell receptor beta chains were all read from a single sample in a study of regulatory T cells in long-lasting Graves disease. Arm-PCR of CDR3 regions and iRepertoire HTBI primers were the basis on which TCR beta libraries were built. Each CDR3 protein gets one entry after TCRdb re-called the multiplex PCR reads with MiXCR. This table holds around 510,000 distinct CDR3 sequences, roughly 20% found once. Time point noted: persistent/refractory GD, antithyroid drugs over 5 years with positive TRAb. Following extraction of RNA from PBMCs, that RNA was used to make the TCR library. Sequenced material: peripheral blood mononuclear cells (PBMCs), taken when the disease was refractory, from a patient treated with antithyroid drugs. The receptors were sampled from a female donor with Graves disease.

This clonotype was detected many times. The V and J genes are TRBV2 and TRBJ2-2; D perhaps matches TRBD2 (6 bases). Germline CDR1 reads SNHLY; CDR2 reads FYNNEI. The CDR3 is made up of 15 amino acids. V lost 6 bases, J lost 1 base, and 12 bases lay in between. CDR3 bases: TGTGCCAGCAGGCCCGGGACTTTGAACACCGGGGAGCTGTTTTTT. Protein: CASRPGTLNTGELFF.

This clonotype was observed at least ten times. The chain links TRBV20-1 to TRBJ1-1; D not certain. Trimming left V 4 bases short and J 8 bases short, with 17 bases between. Germline-derived CDR1 and CDR2 are DFQATT and SNEGSKA (reference sequence). The CDR3 runs to 13 residues. CDR3 DNA sequence: TGCAGTGCTACTACCCTTGACCTACCCGAAGCTTTCTTT. It codes for CSATTLDLPEAFF.